This TCR beta chain was captured in a study of blood T cell repertoires in COVID-19. Using immunoSEQ multiplex PCR, the repertoire was profiled, and TCRdb retains in-frame clones only, with some absent. The data show more than 95,000 clones, approximately 74% seen once. The CDR3 is made up of 16 amino acids. The trim removed 7 bases at V and 8 bases at J, leaving 14 bases unmatched. CDR1 and CDR2 from the germline V gene are MDHEN and SYDVKM. The source is a man older than 75 with COVID-19, enrolled during active disease. This sequence joins TRBV28 and TRBJ2-1; TRBD2 matches at 10 bases. Specimen: peripheral blood. CDR3 nucleotides: TGTGCCAGCACCATAAGTACGGGACTAGCGCGGCATGAGCAGTTCTTC. It encodes CASTISTGLARHEQFF.